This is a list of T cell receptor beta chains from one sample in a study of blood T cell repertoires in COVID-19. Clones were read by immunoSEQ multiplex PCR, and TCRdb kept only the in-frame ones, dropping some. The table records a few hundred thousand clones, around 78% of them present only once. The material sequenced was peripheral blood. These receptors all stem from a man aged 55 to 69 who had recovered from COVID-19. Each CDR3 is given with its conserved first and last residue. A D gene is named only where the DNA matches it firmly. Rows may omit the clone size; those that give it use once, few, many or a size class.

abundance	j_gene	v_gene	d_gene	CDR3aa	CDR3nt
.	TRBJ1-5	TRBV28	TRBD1	CASSLWVGTASNQPQHF	TGTGCCAGCAGTTTATGGGTCGGGACAGCTAGCAATCAGCCCCAGCATTTT
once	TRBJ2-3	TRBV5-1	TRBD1	CASSPRTGSTDTQYF	TGCGCCAGCAGCCCTAGGACAGGGAGCACAGATACGCAGTATTTT
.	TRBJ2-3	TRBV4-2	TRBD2	CATGLAGGITDTQYF	TGTGCCACGGGACTAGCGGGAGGGATCACAGATACGCAGTATTTT
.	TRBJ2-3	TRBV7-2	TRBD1	CASSARDRGHDTQYF	TGTGCCAGCAGCGCCAGGGACAGGGGGCATGATACGCAGTATTTT
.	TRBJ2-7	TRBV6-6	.	CASSPERGGHYEQYF	TGTGCCAGCAGCCCCGAAAGGGGGGGACATTACGAGCAGTACTTC
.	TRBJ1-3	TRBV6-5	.	CASSSRQDSGNTIYF	TGTGCCAGCAGTTCACGACAGGACTCTGGAAACACCATATATTTT
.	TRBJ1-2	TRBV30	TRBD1	CAWRNTGGARYGYTF	TGTGCCTGGAGGAATACAGGGGGCGCGCGCTATGGCTACACCTTC
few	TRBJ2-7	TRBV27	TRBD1	CASRTGGHEQYF	TGTGCCAGCAGGACAGGGGGCCACGAGCAGTACTTC
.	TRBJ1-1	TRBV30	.	CAWIPLAPLTEAFF	TGTGCCTGGATTCCGCTCGCCCCACTCACTGAAGCTTTCTTT
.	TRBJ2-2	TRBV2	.	CASRDSSYTGELFF	TGTGCCAGCAGGGACAGCTCATATACCGGGGAGCTGTTTTTT
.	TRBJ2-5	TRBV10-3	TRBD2	CAINNAAGSGETQYF	TGTGCCATCAACAACGCAGCGGGGTCCGGGGAGACCCAGTACTTC
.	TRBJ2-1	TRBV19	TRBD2	CATKSRGGKANEQFF	TGTGCCACGAAATCCCGGGGGGGCAAAGCGAATGAGCAGTTCTTC
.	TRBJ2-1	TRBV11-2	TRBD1	CASSLGRGWGSGQGHEQFF	TGTGCCAGCAGCTTAGGCAGGGGTTGGGGGTCCGGACAGGGCCATGAGCAGTTCTTC
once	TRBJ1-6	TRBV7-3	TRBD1	CASSRTGGEQSPLHF	TGTGCCAGCAGCCGGACAGGGGGCGAGCAGTCACCCCTCCACTTT
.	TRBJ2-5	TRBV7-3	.	CASSLRYQETQYF	TGTGCCAGCAGCTTACGGTACCAAGAGACCCAGTACTTC
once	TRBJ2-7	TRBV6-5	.	CASRTTGGSLLEQYF	TGTGCCAGCAGGACTACGGGGGGCTCTCTCCTCGAGCAGTACTTC
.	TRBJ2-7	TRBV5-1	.	CASSPGTGVSGGTYEQYF	TGCGCCAGCAGCCCCGGGACAGGGGTTAGCGGGGGAACCTACGAGCAGTACTTC
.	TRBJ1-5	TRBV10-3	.	CAISEGQSNQPQHF	TGTGCCATCAGTGAGGGACAGAGCAATCAGCCCCAGCATTTT
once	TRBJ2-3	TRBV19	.	CASSRGVSTDTQYF	TGTGCCAGTAGTAGGGGGGTGAGCACAGATACGCAGTATTTT
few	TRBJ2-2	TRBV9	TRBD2	CASSVGLAGGRTGELFF	TGTGCCAGCAGCGTTGGACTAGCGGGAGGTAGAACCGGGGAGCTGTTTTTT
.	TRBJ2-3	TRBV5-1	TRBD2	CASSLSIAGVSDTQYF	TGCGCCAGCAGCTTGTCAATAGCGGGAGTTTCAGATACGCAGTATTTT
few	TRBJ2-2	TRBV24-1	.	CATSELRLSNTGELFF	TGTGCCACCAGTGAATTAAGACTATCGAACACCGGGGAGCTGTTTTTT
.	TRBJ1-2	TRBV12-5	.	CASGQQGIHGYTF	TGTGCTAGTGGTCAGCAGGGGATCCATGGCTACACCTTC
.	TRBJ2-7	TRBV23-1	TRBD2	CASSRRTSGSIEQYF	TGCGCCAGCAGTCGTCGGACTAGCGGGAGCATCGAGCAGTACTTC
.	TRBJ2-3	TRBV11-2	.	CASSLFVGGGSTDTQYF	TGTGCCAGCAGCTTATTTGTGGGGGGGGGCAGCACAGATACGCAGTATTTT
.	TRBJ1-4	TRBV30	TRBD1	CAWSVQGVEKLFF	TGTGCCTGGAGTGTACAGGGGGTTGAAAAACTGTTTTTT
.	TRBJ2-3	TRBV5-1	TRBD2	CASSPELAGGLDTQYF	TGCGCCAGCAGCCCTGAACTAGCGGGAGGCTTGGATACGCAGTATTTT
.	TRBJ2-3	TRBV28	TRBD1	CASSLGRARGLAPQYF	TGTGCCAGCAGTCTAGGCCGAGCCAGGGGGCTGGCTCCGCAGTATTTT
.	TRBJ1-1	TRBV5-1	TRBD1	CASSLNRGGTEAFF	TGCGCCAGCAGCCTAAACAGGGGTGGAACTGAAGCTTTCTTT
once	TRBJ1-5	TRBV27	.	CASGSGVGNQPQHF	TGTGCCAGCGGCTCAGGGGTCGGCAATCAGCCCCAGCATTTT
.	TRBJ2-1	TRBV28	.	CASRLEDPQLNEQFF	TGTGCCAGCAGGCTGGAGGACCCCCAACTTAATGAGCAGTTCTTC
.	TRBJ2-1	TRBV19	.	CASSIDPGSSYNEQFF	TGTGCCAGTAGTATAGACCCTGGGAGCTCCTACAATGAGCAGTTCTTC
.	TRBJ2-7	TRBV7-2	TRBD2	CASSLLAGDEQYF	TGTGCCAGCAGCTTACTAGCGGGAGACGAGCAGTACTTC
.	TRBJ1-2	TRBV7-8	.	CASSHRVDYGYTF	TGTGCCAGCAGCCACAGGGTTGACTATGGCTACACCTTC
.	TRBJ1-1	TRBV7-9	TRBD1	CASSRGQANTEAFF	TGTGCCAGCAGCAGGGGACAGGCGAACACTGAAGCTTTCTTT
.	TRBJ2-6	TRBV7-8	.	CASSFDHLGAAGANVLTF	TGTGCCAGCAGCTTCGACCACTTGGGCGCCGCAGGGGCCAACGTCCTGACTTTC
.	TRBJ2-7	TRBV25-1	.	CASTPAGSSYEQYF	TGTGCCAGCACCCCCGCGGGGTCCTCCTACGAGCAGTACTTC
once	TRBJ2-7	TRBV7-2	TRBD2	CASSLIPAPSGRMNEQYF	TGTGCCAGCAGCTTAATCCCGGCGCCTAGCGGGAGGATGAACGAGCAGTACTTC
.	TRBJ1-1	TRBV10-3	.	CATRGAGINAFF	TGTGCCACCCGAGGAGCGGGGATCAATGCTTTCTTT
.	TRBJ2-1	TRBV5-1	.	CASSLGLAGDNEQFF	TGCGCCAGCAGCTTGGGGCTAGCAGGGGACAATGAGCAGTTCTTC
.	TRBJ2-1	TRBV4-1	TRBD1	CASSQIWGLGQGATGGDNEQFF	TGCGCCAGCAGCCAAATATGGGGTTTGGGACAGGGGGCGACGGGAGGGGACAATGAGCAGTTCTTC
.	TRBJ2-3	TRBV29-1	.	CSVEPSGSRTDTQYF	TGCAGCGTTGAACCCTCGGGGTCCCGCACAGATACGCAGTATTTT
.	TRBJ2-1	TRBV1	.	CTNEGLAGGFVFF	TGCACCAACGAGGGACTAGCGGGAGGGTTTGTGTTCTTC
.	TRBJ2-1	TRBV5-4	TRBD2	CASRLATSGKQFF	TGTGCCAGCAGGCTAGCGACTAGCGGGAAGCAGTTCTTC
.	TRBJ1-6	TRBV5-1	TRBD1	CASSIRTGGNNSPLHF	TGCGCCAGCAGCATCCGGACAGGGGGCAATAATTCACCCCTCCACTTT
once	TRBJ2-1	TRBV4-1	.	CASSQPQGILAEQFF	TGCGCCAGCAGCCAACCTCAGGGGATTCTGGCTGAGCAGTTCTTC
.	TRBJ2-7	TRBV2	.	CASSLRQVLRNYEQYF	TGTGCCAGCAGCCTTAGACAGGTACTTAGGAACTACGAGCAGTACTTC
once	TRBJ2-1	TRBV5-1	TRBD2	CASRQGLAGVRGQGEQFF	TGCGCCAGCAGACAGGGACTAGCGGGAGTAAGGGGACAGGGTGAGCAGTTCTTC
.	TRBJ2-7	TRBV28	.	CASSLTGIYEQYF	TGTGCCAGCAGTTTAACAGGGATCTACGAGCAGTACTTC
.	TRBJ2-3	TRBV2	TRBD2	CASSRNGLAGTDTQYF	TGTGCCAGCAGTCGGAATGGACTAGCGGGAACAGATACGCAGTATTTT
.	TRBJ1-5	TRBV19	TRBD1	CASKTGGTGYSNQPQHF	TGTGCCAGCAAGACAGGGGGCACGGGGTATAGCAATCAGCCCCAGCATTTT